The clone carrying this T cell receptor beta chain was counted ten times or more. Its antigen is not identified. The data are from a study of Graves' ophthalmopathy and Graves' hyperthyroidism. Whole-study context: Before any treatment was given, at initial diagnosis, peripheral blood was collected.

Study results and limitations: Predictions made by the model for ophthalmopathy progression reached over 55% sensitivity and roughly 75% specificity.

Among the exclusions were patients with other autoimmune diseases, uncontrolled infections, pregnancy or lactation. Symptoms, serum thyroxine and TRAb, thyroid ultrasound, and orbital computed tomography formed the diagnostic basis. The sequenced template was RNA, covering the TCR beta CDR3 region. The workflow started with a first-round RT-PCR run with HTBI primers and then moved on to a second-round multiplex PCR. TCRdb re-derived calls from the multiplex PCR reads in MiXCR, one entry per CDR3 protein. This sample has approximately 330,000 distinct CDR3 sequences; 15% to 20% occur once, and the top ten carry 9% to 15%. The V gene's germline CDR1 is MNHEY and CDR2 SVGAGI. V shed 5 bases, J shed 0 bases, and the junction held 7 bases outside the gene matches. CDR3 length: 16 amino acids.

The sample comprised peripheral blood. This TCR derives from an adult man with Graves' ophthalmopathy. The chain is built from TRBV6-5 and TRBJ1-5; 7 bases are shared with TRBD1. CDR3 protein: CASSNQDRVSNQPQHF. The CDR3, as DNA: TGTGCCAGCAGTAACCAAGACAGGGTTAGCAATCAGCCCCAGCATTTT.